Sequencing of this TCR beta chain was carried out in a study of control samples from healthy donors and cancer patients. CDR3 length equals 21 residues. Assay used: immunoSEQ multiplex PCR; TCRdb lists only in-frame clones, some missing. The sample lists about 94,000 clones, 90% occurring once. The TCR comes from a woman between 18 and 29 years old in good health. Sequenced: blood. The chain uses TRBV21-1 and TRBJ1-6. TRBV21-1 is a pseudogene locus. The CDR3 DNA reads TGTGCCAGCATCCCGTTTAAGGGAGCAGGGCTTCGAAGCTCCTATAATTCACCCCTCCACTTT. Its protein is CASIPFKGAGLRSSYNSPLHF.